This T cell receptor (beta chain) was retrieved from a study of T cell responses to AZD1222 COVID-19 vaccine. Findings and caveats of the study: Targeting of unmutated variant regions was reportedly seen in nearly half of spike-specific TCRs.

Repertoires were generated with immunoSEQ multiplex PCR, while TCRdb's copy carries only in-frame clones and drops some. The sample includes 200,000 or so clones, approximately 94% of them seen just once. The sample holds a few counts of this clone. Antigen: not known. Between the trimmed V and J ends, which lost 0 bases and 9 bases, there was a span of 4 bases. Germline V gene data show CDR1 as SGHRS and CDR2 as YFSETQ. The CDR3 is 12 amino acids. This chain links TRBV5-1 with TRBJ1-6; D unclear. The source is an adult who received the AZD1222 COVID-19 vaccine. The sequencing here drew on peripheral blood, taken 28 days after the second AZD1222 dose. The CDR3 is CASSLESSPLHF. CDR3 bases: TGCGCCAGCAGCTTGGAGTCTTCACCCCTCCACTTT. The whole variable domain, filled in from reference TRBV5-1 and TRBJ1-6, reads KAGVTQTPRYLIKTRGQQVTLSCSPISGHRSVSWYQQTPGQGLQFLFEYFSETQRNKGNFPGRFSGRQFSNSRSEMNVSTLELGDSALYLCASSLESSPLHFGNGTRLTVT.